The clone carrying this T cell receptor (beta chain) was seen a handful of times. Antigen: not known. Sample-barcoded 5' priming and a J-beta primer mix drove a second PCR of about 6 to 12 cycles. A single record per CDR3 protein comes from TCRdb applying MiXCR to the 5' RACE reads. The sample lists more than 700,000 distinct CDR3 sequences, 53% occurring once. The CDR3 contains 14 residues. V gave up 7 bases and J gave up 7 bases, with 23 bases separating them. Germline V gene sequence: CDR1 SQVTM, CDR2 ANQGSEA. The data originate from a study of blood T cells in healthy people across ages. Study results and limitations: PBMC samples, being unsorted, prevented any conclusive comparison of naive and antigen-experienced cells. Significant beta diversity loss was already apparent by age 40, declining roughly linearly.

V gene TRBV29-1 combines with J gene TRBJ2-7; the D is unclear. The material sequenced was blood. This TCR was recovered from an elderly man in good health. In nucleotides, the CDR3 is TGCAGCGCCGCTACAAAGGCACACCTGGGGGAGCAGTACTTC. Translation gives CSAATKAHLGEQYF.